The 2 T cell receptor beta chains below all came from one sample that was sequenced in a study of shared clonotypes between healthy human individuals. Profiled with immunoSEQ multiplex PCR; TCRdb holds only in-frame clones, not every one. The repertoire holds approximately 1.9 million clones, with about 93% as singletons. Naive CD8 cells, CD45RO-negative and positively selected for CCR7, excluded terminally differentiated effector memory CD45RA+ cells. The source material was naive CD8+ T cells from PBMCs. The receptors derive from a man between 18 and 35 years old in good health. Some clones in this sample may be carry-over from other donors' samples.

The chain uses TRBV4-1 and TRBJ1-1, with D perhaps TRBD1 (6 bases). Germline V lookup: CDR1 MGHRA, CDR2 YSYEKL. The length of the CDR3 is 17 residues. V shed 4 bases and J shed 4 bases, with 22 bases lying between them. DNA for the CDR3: TGCGCCAGCAGCCCCTTCGGGGGGGCCGGGCTAGGCACTGAAGCTTTCTTT. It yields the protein CASSPFGGAGLGTEAFF.

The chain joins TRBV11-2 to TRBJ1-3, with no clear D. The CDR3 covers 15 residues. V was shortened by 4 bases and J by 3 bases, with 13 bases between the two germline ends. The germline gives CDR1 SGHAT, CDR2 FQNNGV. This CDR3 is CASSSSSGGGNTIYF. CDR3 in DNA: TGTGCCAGCAGCTCTAGTTCGGGAGGTGGAAACACCATATATTTT.